This record concerns one T cell receptor (beta chain) sequence. The antigen remains unidentified. This same CDR3 is encoded by further DNA sequences in the sample. Germline CDR1 SNHLY, CDR2 FYNNEI. The CDR3 runs 14 residues. The V gene lost 4 bases and the J gene lost 0 bases, with 7 bases spanning the gap. The PCR used 60 Vbeta and 13 Jbeta primers. The table came from immunoSEQ multiplex PCR; TCRdb's copy has only in-frame clones and leaves some out. The sample data list 90,000 to 130,000 clones. This record comes from a study of cytomegalovirus exposure and HLA in healthy donors. Overall study findings and caveats: Immune exposure information available was restricted to CMV serostatus.

The clonotype originates from a man aged 40-50 years in good health and CMV-seropositive. The sample taken for sequencing was PBMCs. The chain uses TRBV2 and TRBJ1-5, with D maybe TRBD1 (5 bases). CDR3 nucleotide sequence: TGTGCCAGCAGTGGGGGCAATAGCAATCAGCCCCAGCATTTT. Its protein product is CASSGGNSNQPQHF.